The 21 T cell receptor beta chains in this list originate from one sample, sequenced in a study of brain T cells in children with intractable seizures. Libraries were prepared by immunoSEQ multiplex PCR; TCRdb keeps only in-frame clonotypes and omits some of them. The profile covers about 120,000 clones, with 94% appearing a single time and 3.8% taken by the ten largest. Specimen: peripheral blood, collected at surgery. The receptors were gathered from a boy in the first two years of life with hemimegalencephaly and intractable seizures.

V usage is TRBV7-3 and J usage is TRBJ2-3; the match to TRBD2 covers 16 bases. J was trimmed by 6 bases and V by 5 bases; bases with no gene match: 11. Per the germline V gene, CDR1 is SGHTA and CDR2 is FQGTGA. The CDR3 loop spans 18 amino acids. The CDR3 region has the DNA TGTGCCAGCAGCCTAATTCCGGGACTAGCGGGAGGGCGCGATACGCAGTATTTT. This translates into CASSLIPGLAGGRDTQYF.

This clone was picked up one time. The chain has TRBV28 and TRBJ2-7, with D tentatively TRBD2 (5 bases). This CDR3 region has 15 residues. The V and J ends lost 4 bases and 1 base respectively, with 14 bases between them. The germline CDR1 and CDR2 sequences are MDHEN and SYDVKM. The CDR3 sequence: CASSSSPRVSYEQYF. The CDR3 DNA reads as TGTGCCAGCAGTTCCTCGCCGCGGGTGTCCTACGAGCAGTACTTC.

V is TRBV6-2 or TRBV6-3 and J is TRBJ2-7; a possible D gene is TRBD2 (5 bases). CDR3 length: 15 residues. The ends were cut back, 4 bases at V and 3 bases at J, with 16 bases in the middle. The germline V gene has CDR1 MNHEY and CDR2 SVGEGT. This chain's CDR3 is CASSSRAGQHYEQYF. CDR3 nucleotide sequence: TGTGCCAGCAGTTCGAGGGCAGGCCAGCACTACGAGCAGTACTTC.

The chain recombines TRBV4-3 with TRBJ2-1, with 9 bases fitting TRBD2. This CDR3 comprises 17 residues. CDR1 is LGHNA and CDR2 is YSLEER in the germline V gene. V was pared by 0 bases and J by 2 bases, with 5 bases of the junction left unmatched. In DNA form, the CDR3 reads TGCGCCAGCAGCCAAGATATTGGCGGGAGGGCCTACAATGAGCAGTTCTTC. Its protein product is CASSQDIGGRAYNEQFF.

The V call is TRBV15, the J call TRBJ2-7; no reliable D call. V lost 0 bases and J lost 6, with 9 bases in between. The germline gives CDR1 LNHNV, CDR2 YYDKDF (reference sequence). The length of the CDR3 is 13 residues. The CDR3: CATSRDRPLEQYF. The CDR3 DNA follows: TGTGCCACCAGCAGAGATCGTCCTCTCGAGCAGTACTTC.

The sample holds one count of this clone. The genes are TRBV11-3 and TRBJ2-1, with D unclear. This CDR3 has 13 residues. In germline, CDR1 is SGHNT, CDR2 YENEEA. Trimming took 5 bases from V and 5 from J, leaving 10 bases between them. CDR3 bases: TGTGCCAGCAGCCCCCTTGTTGACAATGAGCAGTTCTTC. It translates to CASSPLVDNEQFF.

The genes are TRBV5-1 and TRBJ2-6; D is unclear. V was clipped by 2 bases and J by 2 bases, with 8 bases between them. CDR1 and CDR2 from the germline V gene are SGHRS and YFSETQ. The CDR3 has 15 residues. The CDR3 is CASSLSWAGANVLTF. Written as DNA, the CDR3 is TGCGCCAGCAGCTTAAGCTGGGCTGGGGCCAACGTCCTGACTTTC.

V and J are TRBV2 and TRBJ2-1, with TRBD2 identical over 10 bases. CDR1 and CDR2 from the germline V gene are SNHLY and FYNNEI. The CDR3 consists of 20 residues. The J segment lost 4 bases and the V segment lost 4 bases, leaving 19 bases of the junction unmatched. The CDR3 sequence: CASSVPLRAGGPRGYNEQFF. The CDR3 DNA reads as TGTGCCAGCAGTGTCCCCCTTAGAGCGGGAGGGCCGAGGGGTTACAATGAGCAGTTCTTC.

This chain joins TRBV6-1 and TRBJ2-5; 11 bases are a match to TRBD2. With V trimmed by 2 bases and J by 0 bases, 14 bases remained unmatched. The germline V gene has CDR1 MNHNS and CDR2 SASEGT. The CDR3 covers 20 residues. CDR3: CASSELAGTSGFGYQETQYF. CDR3 DNA: TGTGCCAGCAGTGAATTGGCCGGGACTAGCGGCTTCGGGTACCAAGAGACCCAGTACTTC.

CDR3 protein: CASSTLHSGRAWGGELFF. The CDR3, as DNA: TGTGCCAGCAGCACCCTACACAGCGGGAGGGCCTGGGGCGGGGAGCTGTTTTTT. The V gene is TRBV3-1 (or the pseudogene TRBV3-2), the J gene TRBJ2-2, with TRBD2 matching over 10 bases. The V gene's germline CDR1 is LGHDT and CDR2 YNNKEL (reference sequence). The CDR3 has 18 amino acids. V was clipped by 5 bases and J by 7 bases; unmatched bases: 16.

The rearrangement uses TRBV10-3 and TRBJ2-3; D assignment may be TRBD1 or TRBD2 (6 bases each). The CDR3 is 14 residues long. Germline V gene sequence: CDR1 ENHRY, CDR2 SYGVKD. Trimming pared 5 bases from V and 1 base from J, leaving 10 bases between. The chain's CDR3 is CAISYRGGTDTQYF. CDR3 bases: TGTGCCATCAGTTATAGGGGGGGCACAGATACGCAGTATTTT.

V is TRBV6-5 and J is TRBJ2-7; D is unclear. The CDR3 is made up of 10 amino acids. V was clipped by 5 bases and J by 3 bases, with 2 bases between them. The V gene's germline CDR1 is MNHEY and CDR2 SVGAGI. The chain's CDR3 is CASSNYEQYF. DNA of the CDR3: TGTGCCAGCAGTAACTACGAGCAGTACTTC.

This chain uses TRBV3-1 (or the pseudogene TRBV3-2) with TRBJ1-2; D possibly corresponds to TRBD1 (5 bases). This CDR3 has 14 amino acids. Trimming shortened V by 4 bases and J by 4 bases, and 13 bases separated the two germline ends. Germline loops: CDR1 LGHDT, CDR2 YNNKEL (reference sequence). The CDR3 bases are TGTGCCAGCAGCCCCCTGGGGGTTCTCTATGGCTACACCTTC. Encoded protein: CASSPLGVLYGYTF.

This clone occurred once. The chain couples TRBV7-3 to TRBJ2-1; D is unclear. Trimming cost V 5 bases and J 2 bases, with 13 bases left between them. This CDR3 comprises 15 residues. CDR1 SGHTA and CDR2 FQGTGA come from the germline V gene. As DNA, the CDR3 is TGTGCCAGCAGCCATGGGCAAACTCCCTACAATGAGCAGTTCTTC. Amino acid sequence: CASSHGQTPYNEQFF.

The rearrangement joins TRBV7-8 to TRBJ2-3; D ambiguous. V shed 3 bases and J shed 3 bases, with 10 bases lying between them. This CDR3 spans 14 amino acids. CDR1 is SGHVS and CDR2 is FQNEAQ in the germline V gene. CDR3 sequence (DNA): TGTGCCAGCAGCTTGATGCTTGGGACAGATACGCAGTATTTT. The encoded protein is CASSLMLGTDTQYF.

This clone has only one observation. The gene calls are TRBV12-3 or TRBV12-4 and TRBJ2-1; no clear D gene. This CDR3 region has 13 residues. V was pared by 0 bases and J by 9 bases, with 9 bases between. The CDR3 nucleotides read TGTGCCAGCAGTTTAGCCCCGGCGCCTGAGCAGTTCTTC. It translates to CASSLAPAPEQFF.

V is TRBV6-5 and J is TRBJ2-7; 7 bases are shared with TRBD1. The J segment lost 3 bases and the V segment lost 8 bases, leaving 10 bases of the junction unmatched. Germline CDR1 reads MNHEY; CDR2 reads SVGAGI. The CDR3 length is 14 residues. The CDR3 region is CASRSPTGNYEQYF. CDR3 DNA: TGTGCCAGCCGAAGTCCGACAGGGAACTACGAGCAGTACTTC.

This sequence joins TRBV9 and TRBJ1-6; maybe TRBD1 (5 bases). Germline V gives CDR1 SGDLS, CDR2 YYNGEE. CDR3 length: 16 amino acids. V dropped 3 bases and J dropped 7 bases, with 17 bases sitting between them. CDR3 in DNA: TGTGCCAGCAGCGCCCGTTTACGGGACGGGAATTCACCCCTCCACTTT. It is translated as CASSARLRDGNSPLHF.

This clone was picked up one time. V usage is TRBV28 and J usage is TRBJ1-2; D uncertain. This CDR3 has 15 residues. Germline V gene lookup returns CDR1 MDHEN and CDR2 SYDVKM. With 4 bases removed from V and 5 bases from J, the gap between germline ends came to 17 bases. This CDR3 reads CASSSPTTPSYGYTF. CDR3 DNA sequence: TGTGCCAGCAGTTCCCCCACCACCCCCTCTTATGGCTACACCTTC.

This clone appeared once. In nucleotides, the CDR3 is TGTGCCAGCAGTCTGGTTGGAGGGTGGGACACCGGGGAGCTGTTTTTT. Its protein is CASSLVGGWDTGELFF. This chain connects TRBV28 to TRBJ2-2; D may be TRBD2 (6 bases). The CDR3 sequence is 16 residues long. Between the trimmed V and J ends, which lost 5 bases and 3 bases, there was a span of 16 bases. In germline, CDR1 is MDHEN, CDR2 SYDVKM.

This chain uses TRBV28 with TRBJ1-1; D might be TRBD1 (5 bases). The CDR3 runs 16 residues. Trimming pared 6 bases from V and 6 bases from J, leaving 23 bases between. Germline V lookup: CDR1 MDHEN, CDR2 SYDVKM. CDR3 in DNA: TGTGCCAGCAGCCCACCGGCAGGGCCAAGAAGGGCTGAAGCTTTCTTT. Encoded protein: CASSPPAGPRRAEAFF.